A single sample is the source of the 21 T cell receptor beta chains below, sequenced in a study of T cells after yellow fever vaccination. Each CDR3 protein gets one entry after TCRdb re-called the 5' RACE reads with MiXCR. The sample contains just over 250,000 distinct CDR3 sequences, about 5.2% of which appear only once. Sequencing used CD4+ T cells sorted from PBMCs, obtained on the day of the yellow fever booster vaccination. The receptors shown here come from a man younger than 30 who received the YFV17D yellow fever vaccine.

This clonotype has just a few counts. The rearrangement uses TRBV6-5 and TRBJ1-1; unclear D gene. Germline-derived CDR1 and CDR2 are MNHEY and SVGAGI. This CDR3 has 14 amino acids. Trimming removed 1 base at V and 6 bases at J, with 12 bases between. The CDR3 DNA follows: TGTGCCAGCAGTTACTTTGGGGTATTCGCTGAAGCTTTCTTT. This sequence encodes CASSYFGVFAEAFF.

This clonotype was observed a handful of times. This chain connects TRBV14 to TRBJ2-7; the D is unclear. The CDR3 runs 14 residues. Trimming cost V 4 bases and J 2 bases, with 12 bases left between them. Germline-derived CDR1 and CDR2 are SGHDN and FVKESK. CDR3 sequence: CASSPFRNPYEQYV. The DNA of the CDR3 is TGTGCCAGCAGCCCGTTCCGAAATCCCTACGAGCAGTACGTC.

The chain has TRBV6-6 and TRBJ2-5, with TRBD1 matching over 10 bases. Germline V gives CDR1 MNHNY, CDR2 SVGAGI (reference sequence). With 2 bases clipped from V and 3 bases from J, the junction kept 6 bases outside the gene matches. The CDR3 has 16 residues. CDR3 loop: CASSYLSGTGEETQYF. CDR3 coding DNA: TGTGCCAGCAGTTACCTTTCCGGGACAGGGGAAGAGACCCAGTACTTC.

The chain joins TRBV10-3 to TRBJ2-7, with unresolved D. V was clipped by 2 bases and J by 2 bases, with 10 bases between them. This CDR3 spans 14 amino acids. From germline, CDR1 is ENHRY and CDR2 SYGVKD. CDR3 residues: CAISEGQGTYEQYF. For the CDR3, the DNA is TGTGCCATCAGTGAGGGCCAAGGGACCTACGAGCAGTACTTC.

The CDR3 DNA is TGCAGTGCCCATGGACAGAACTCCTATAATTCACCCCTCCACTTT. Protein product: CSAHGQNSYNSPLHF. The gene calls are TRBV20-1 and TRBJ1-6, with D possibly being TRBD1 (6 bases). This CDR3 contains 15 residues. V was shortened by 6 bases and J by 0 bases, with 12 bases between the two germline ends. CDR1 DFQATT and CDR2 SNEGSKA come from the germline V gene (reference sequence).

This clonotype was counted many times. The chain couples TRBV12-3 or TRBV12-4 to TRBJ2-2, with 7 bases matching TRBD2. There are 15 residues in the CDR3. V was clipped by 11 bases and J by 0 bases; unmatched bases: 9. The CDR3 sequence is CAGGGLHANTGELFF. Here the CDR3 DNA reads TGTGCCGGGGGGGGGTTGCACGCGAACACCGGGGAGCTGTTTTTT.

The sample holds a few counts of this clonotype. The chain combines TRBV6-5 with TRBJ1-5, with D unclear. This CDR3 contains 14 residues. The germline V and J ends were trimmed by 2 bases and 2 bases, with 7 bases remaining between them. Germline V CDR1 and CDR2: MNHEY, SVGAGI. DNA for the CDR3: TGTGCCAGCAGTTACGCGGAGGGCAATCAGCCCCAGCATTTT. Translated, it gives CASSYAEGNQPQHF.

This sequence joins TRBV7-2 and TRBJ1-6; 8 bases agree with TRBD1. This CDR3 has 17 amino acids. J gave up 7 bases and V 2 bases, and 10 bases lay outside the gene matches. Germline CDR1 is SGHTA and CDR2 is FQGNSA. The CDR3 DNA is TGTGCCAGCAGCTTAAAAAGACAGGGGAGGCACAATTCACCCCTCCACTTT. Translated, it gives CASSLKRQGRHNSPLHF.

The gene calls are TRBV4-3 and TRBJ1-2, with D possibly TRBD1 on 6 matching bases. Trimming shortened V by 0 bases and J by 5 bases, and 13 bases separated the two germline ends. Germline CDR1 is LGHNA and CDR2 is YSLEER. The CDR3 loop spans 15 amino acids. CDR3 sequence reads: CASSQELGAEYGYTF. The CDR3, as DNA: TGCGCCAGCAGCCAAGAGTTGGGGGCGGAATATGGCTACACCTTC.

The CDR3, as DNA: TGCGCCAGCAGCTTTCTACAGTTGAACACCGGGGAGCTGTTTTTT. Protein: CASSFLQLNTGELFF. J is TRBJ2-2 and V is TRBV5-1; the D is unclear. The V end lost 2 bases, the J end lost 1 base, and 9 bases lay between the germline ends. CDR1 is SGHRS and CDR2 is YFSETQ in the germline V gene. There are 15 residues in the CDR3. The full variable domain, rest sourced from reference TRBV5-1 and TRBJ2-2, is KAGVTQTPRYLIKTRGQQVTLSCSPISGHRSVSWYQQTPGQGLQFLFEYFSETQRNKGNFPGRFSGRQFSNSRSEMNVSTLELGDSALYLCASSFLQLNTGELFFGEGSRLTVL.

This clonotype was detected a few times. The V and J genes are TRBV24-1 and TRBJ2-5; D is uncertain. This CDR3 has 13 residues. V lost 7 bases to trimming and J lost 0 bases, with 8 bases between them. From germline, CDR1 is KGHDR and CDR2 SFDVKD. The DNA of the CDR3 is TGTGCCACCAGCGCCCCTAACCAAGAGACCCAGTACTTC. It codes for CATSAPNQETQYF.

The chain is built from TRBV5-1 and TRBJ2-1; 7 bases are a match to TRBD1. Unmatched junction bases numbered 9, after V lost 4 bases and J lost 8 bases. Germline V gene lookup returns CDR1 SGHRS and CDR2 YFSETQ. The CDR3 spans 14 residues. As DNA, the CDR3 is TGCGCCAGCAGCGCCGACAGGGTAAGGGATGAGCAGTTCTTC. Translating it yields CASSADRVRDEQFF.

CDR3 bases: TGTGCCAGCTCACCCATCTATCCTGGCGGCCGGAACTCTGGGGCCAACGTCCTGACTTTC. It encodes CASSPIYPGGRNSGANVLTF. The chain employs TRBV18 and TRBJ2-6, with D unclear. CDR1 is KGHSH, CDR2 LQKENI, per germline. V gave up 3 bases and J gave up 0 bases, with 21 bases separating them. CDR3 size: 20 residues.

In this sample, this clonotype turned up many times. V and J are TRBV6-1 and TRBJ1-1, with a weak D call TRBD1 (6 bases). With 8 bases removed from V and 1 base from J, the gap between germline ends came to 14 bases. The CDR3 spans 14 residues. The V gene's germline CDR1 is MNHNS and CDR2 SASEGT. CDR3 in amino acids: CASSSGASNTEAFF. Here the CDR3 DNA reads TGTGCCAGCTCCTCAGGGGCCTCGAACACTGAAGCTTTCTTT.

This clonotype was detected ten times or more. The V call is TRBV7-3, the J call TRBJ2-1; 8 bases agree with TRBD1. J gave up 5 bases and V 6 bases, and 15 bases lay outside the gene matches. Germline V gene sequence: CDR1 SGHTA, CDR2 FQGTGA. The CDR3 runs 17 residues. The CDR3 coding sequence is TGTGCCAGCAGGGACCAAGGGGGCAGGGGGCGCAACAATGAGCAGTTCTTC. The encoded protein is CASRDQGGRGRNNEQFF.

This clonotype appeared many times. The chain has TRBV7-3 and TRBJ1-1, with a possible D match to TRBD1 (5 bases). CDR3 length equals 15 residues. V shed 3 bases and J shed 1 base, with 12 bases lying between them. Germline V CDR1 and CDR2: SGHTA, FQGTGA. The CDR3 DNA reads as TGTGCCAGCAGCTTGAGGGGCTACGAGAACACTGAAGCTTTCTTT. This translates into CASSLRGYENTEAFF.

This clonotype showed up many times. The chain employs TRBV10-2 and TRBJ1-1, with no clear D. Germline values: CDR1 WSHSY, CDR2 SAAADI. Trimming took 4 bases from V and 1 from J, leaving 1 base between them. This CDR3 contains 11 residues. CDR3 region: CASSGNTEAFF. As DNA, the CDR3 is TGCGCCAGCAGTGGGAACACTGAAGCTTTCTTT.

This sequence joins TRBV5-6 and TRBJ2-7; TRBD1 agrees at 7 bases. The J segment lost 1 base and the V segment lost 6 bases, leaving 13 bases of the junction unmatched. This CDR3 has 16 residues. From germline, CDR1 is SGHDT and CDR2 YYEEEE. The CDR3 region is CASTRIDREASYEQYV. The CDR3, as DNA: TGTGCCAGCACCAGAATAGACAGGGAAGCGTCCTACGAGCAGTACGTC.

Ten or more counts support this clonotype. The chain couples TRBV12-3 or TRBV12-4 to TRBJ1-5; D is uncertain. The length of the CDR3 is 14 residues. V was clipped by 5 bases and J by 4 bases, with 12 bases between them. The CDR3 region is CASSPRELNQPQHF. The CDR3 region has the DNA TGTGCCAGCAGTCCTCGGGAATTAAATCAGCCCCAGCATTTT.

This clonotype was observed at least ten times. In nucleotides, the CDR3 is TGTGCCAGCAGCAGCCCCCACGAAGCCAAAAACATTCAGTACTTC. This gives the protein CASSSPHEAKNIQYF. The J gene is TRBJ2-4, the V gene TRBV6-6, with no clear D. The CDR3 is 15 residues long. V was trimmed by 6 bases and J by 0 bases, leaving 12 bases between them. Germline V gene lookup returns CDR1 MNHNY and CDR2 SVGAGI (reference sequence).

This clonotype was seen only a few times. The chain joins TRBV20-1 to TRBJ2-3; 9 nucleotides agree with TRBD2. Losses at the gene ends were 0 bases for V and 4 bases for J; bases not matched to a gene: 5. This CDR3 is 15 amino acids long. Germline loops: CDR1 DFQATT, CDR2 SNEGSKA (reference sequence). The CDR3 DNA is TGCAGTGCTAGAGATCCGGCGGGGGGGTCAGATACGCAGTATTTT. Protein: CSARDPAGGSDTQYF.